One T cell receptor beta chain is described in this entry. The germline gene is not matched at one end of the junction; a read error may be the cause. Described time point: pre-treatment sample, taken before nivolumab and TIL therapy. The source of the sample is a study of TIL therapy for anti-PD-1-resistant metastatic lung cancer. From germline, CDR1 is MNHEY and CDR2 SMNVEV (reference sequence). The CDR3 extends over 13 amino acids. The immunoSEQ assay was v3. Some clones are missing from TCRdb's copy, which holds only in-frame ones; the method was immunoSEQ multiplex PCR. The repertoire includes 55,000 to 65,000 clones, about 69% of them detected once, and roughly 7% sits in the top ten.

The chain joins TRBV27 to TRBJ1-1; D is unclear. The receptor was isolated from a person between 25 and 80 years old with non-small cell lung cancer. Sequencing used blood, obtained at baseline. The CDR3 sequence: CASRLSRNTEAFF. Here the CDR3 DNA reads TGTGCCAGCAGATTATCGAGGAACACTGAAGCTTTCTTT.